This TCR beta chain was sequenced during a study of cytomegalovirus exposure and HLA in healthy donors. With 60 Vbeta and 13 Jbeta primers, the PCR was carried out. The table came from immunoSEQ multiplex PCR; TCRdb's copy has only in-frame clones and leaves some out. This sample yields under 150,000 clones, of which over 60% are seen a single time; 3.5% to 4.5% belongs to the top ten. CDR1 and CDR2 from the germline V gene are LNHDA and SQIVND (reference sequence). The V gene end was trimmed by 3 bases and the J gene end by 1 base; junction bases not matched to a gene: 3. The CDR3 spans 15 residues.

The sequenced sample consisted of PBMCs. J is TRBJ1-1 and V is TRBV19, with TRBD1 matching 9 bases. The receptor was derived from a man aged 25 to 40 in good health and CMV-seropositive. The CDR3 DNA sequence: TGTGCCAGTAGTATTCAGGACAGGGGGAACACTGAAGCTTTCTTT. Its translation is CASSIQDRGNTEAFF.